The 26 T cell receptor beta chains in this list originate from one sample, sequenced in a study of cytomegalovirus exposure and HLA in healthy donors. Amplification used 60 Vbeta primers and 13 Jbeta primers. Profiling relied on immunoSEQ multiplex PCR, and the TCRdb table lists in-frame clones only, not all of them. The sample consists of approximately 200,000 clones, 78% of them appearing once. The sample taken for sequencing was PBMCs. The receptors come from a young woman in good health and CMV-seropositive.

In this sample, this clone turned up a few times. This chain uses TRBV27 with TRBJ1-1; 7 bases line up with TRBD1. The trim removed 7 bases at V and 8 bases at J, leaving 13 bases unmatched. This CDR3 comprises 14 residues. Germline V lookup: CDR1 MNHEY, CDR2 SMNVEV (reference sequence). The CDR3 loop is CASKGAGWSHEAFF. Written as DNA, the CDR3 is TGTGCCAGCAAGGGGGCAGGGTGGTCACACGAAGCTTTCTTT.

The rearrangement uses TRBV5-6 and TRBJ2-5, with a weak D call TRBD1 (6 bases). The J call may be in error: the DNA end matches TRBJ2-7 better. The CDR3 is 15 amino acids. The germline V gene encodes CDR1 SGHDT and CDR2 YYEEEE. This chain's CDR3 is CASSLESSGEYEQYF. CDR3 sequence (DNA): TGTGCCAGCAGCTTGGAAAGTTCAGGGGAATACGAGCAGTACTTC.

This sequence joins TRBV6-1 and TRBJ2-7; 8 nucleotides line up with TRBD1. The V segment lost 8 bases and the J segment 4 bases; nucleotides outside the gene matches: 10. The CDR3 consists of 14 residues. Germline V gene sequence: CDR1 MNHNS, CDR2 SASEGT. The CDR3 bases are TGTGCCAGCCAGGGGGACAGGCTCCTATACGAGCAGTACTTC. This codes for CASQGDRLLYEQYF.

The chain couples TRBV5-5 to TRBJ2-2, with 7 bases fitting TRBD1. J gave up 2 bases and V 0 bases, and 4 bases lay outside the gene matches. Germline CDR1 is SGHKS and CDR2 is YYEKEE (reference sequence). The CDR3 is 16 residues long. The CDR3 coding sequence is TGTGCCAGCAGCTTGGTGCCAGGGGGTAACACCGGGGAGCTGTTTTTT. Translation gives CASSLVPGGNTGELFF. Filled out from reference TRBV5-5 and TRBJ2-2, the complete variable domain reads DAGVTQSPTHLIKTRGQQVTLRCSPISGHKSVSWYQQVLGQGPQFIFQYYEKEERGRGNFPDRFSARQFPNYSSELNVNALLLGDSALYLCASSLVPGGNTGELFFGEGSRLTVL.

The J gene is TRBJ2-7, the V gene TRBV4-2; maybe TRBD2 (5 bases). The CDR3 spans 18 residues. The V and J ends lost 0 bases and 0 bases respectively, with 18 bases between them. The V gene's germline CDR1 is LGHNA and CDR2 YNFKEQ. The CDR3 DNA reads TGTGCCAGCAGCCAAGAGTCCTCGCGGGCGGGTTTCTCCTACGAGCAGTACTTC. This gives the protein CASSQESSRAGFSYEQYF.

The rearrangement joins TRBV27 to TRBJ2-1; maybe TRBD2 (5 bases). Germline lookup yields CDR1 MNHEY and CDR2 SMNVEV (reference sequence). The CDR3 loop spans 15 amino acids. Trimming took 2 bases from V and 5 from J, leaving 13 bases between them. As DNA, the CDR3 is TGTGCCAGCAGTTTAACCGGACTTGCCAACAATGAGCAGTTCTTC. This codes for CASSLTGLANNEQFF.

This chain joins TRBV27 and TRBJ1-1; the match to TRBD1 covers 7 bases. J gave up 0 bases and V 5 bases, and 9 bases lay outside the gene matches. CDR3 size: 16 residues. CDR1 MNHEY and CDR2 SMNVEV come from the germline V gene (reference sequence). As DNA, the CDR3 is TGTGCCAGCAGTCCCCGGGAGGGGGCCATGAACACTGAAGCTTTCTTT. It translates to CASSPREGAMNTEAFF.

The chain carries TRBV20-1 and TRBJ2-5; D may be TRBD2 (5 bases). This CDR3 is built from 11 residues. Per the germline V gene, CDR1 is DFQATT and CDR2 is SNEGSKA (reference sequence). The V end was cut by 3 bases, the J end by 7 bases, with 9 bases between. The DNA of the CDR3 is TGCAGTGCTAGCGGGATGGGGACCCAGTACTTC. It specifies CSASGMGTQYF.

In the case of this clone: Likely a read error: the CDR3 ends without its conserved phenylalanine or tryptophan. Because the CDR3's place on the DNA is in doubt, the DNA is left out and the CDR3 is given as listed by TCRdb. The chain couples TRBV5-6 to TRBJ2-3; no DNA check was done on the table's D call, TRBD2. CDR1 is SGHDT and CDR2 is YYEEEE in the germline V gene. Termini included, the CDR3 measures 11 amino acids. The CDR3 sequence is CASSSRARVDI.

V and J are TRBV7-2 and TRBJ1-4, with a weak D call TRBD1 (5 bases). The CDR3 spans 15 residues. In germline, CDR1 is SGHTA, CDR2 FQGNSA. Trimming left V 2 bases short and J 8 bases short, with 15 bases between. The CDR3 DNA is TGTGCCAGCAGCTTAATGGCCGACGGGGGGGAAAAACTGTTTTTT. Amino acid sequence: CASSLMADGGEKLFF.

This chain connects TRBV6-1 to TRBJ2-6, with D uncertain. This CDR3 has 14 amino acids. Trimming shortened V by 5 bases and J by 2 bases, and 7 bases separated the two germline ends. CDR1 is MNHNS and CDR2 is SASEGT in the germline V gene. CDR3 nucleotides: TGTGCCAGCAGTATCCGGGCTGGGGCCAACGTCCTGACTTTC. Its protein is CASSIRAGANVLTF.

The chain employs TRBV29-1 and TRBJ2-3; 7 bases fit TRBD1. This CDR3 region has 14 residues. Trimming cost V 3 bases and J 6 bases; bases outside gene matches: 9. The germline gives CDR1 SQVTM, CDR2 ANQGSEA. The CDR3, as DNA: TGCAGCGTTGAGGGGACAGTCTCGGCGGATACGCAGTATTTT. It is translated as CSVEGTVSADTQYF.

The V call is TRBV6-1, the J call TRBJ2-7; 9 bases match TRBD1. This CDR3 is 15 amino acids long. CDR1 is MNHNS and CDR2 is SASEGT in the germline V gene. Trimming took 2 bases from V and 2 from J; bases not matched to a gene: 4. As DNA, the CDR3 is TGTGCCAGCAGTGAAAGACAGGGGGGACCCTACGAGCAGTACTTC. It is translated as CASSERQGGPYEQYF.

CDR3 in amino acids: CASSPSGNTEAFF. The CDR3 nucleotides are TGTGCCAGCAGTCCCTCAGGGAACACTGAAGCTTTCTTT. The chain links TRBV27 to TRBJ1-1; D gene ambiguous. This CDR3 is built from 13 residues. The V end lost 5 bases, the J end lost 1 base, and 8 bases lay between the germline ends. The germline V gene has CDR1 MNHEY and CDR2 SMNVEV (reference sequence).

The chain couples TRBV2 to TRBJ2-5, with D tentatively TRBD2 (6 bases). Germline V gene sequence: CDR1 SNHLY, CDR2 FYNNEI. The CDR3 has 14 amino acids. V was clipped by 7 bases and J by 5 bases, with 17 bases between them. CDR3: CASKYLGGEETQYF. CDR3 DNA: TGTGCCAGCAAGTACCTGGGGGGAGAGGAGACCCAGTACTTC.

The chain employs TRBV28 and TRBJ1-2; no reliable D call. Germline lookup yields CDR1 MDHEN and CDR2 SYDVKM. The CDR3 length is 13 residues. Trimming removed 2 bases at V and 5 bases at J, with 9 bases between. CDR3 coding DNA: TGTGCCAGCAGTTTAAACACGTTTTATGGCTACACCTTC. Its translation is CASSLNTFYGYTF.

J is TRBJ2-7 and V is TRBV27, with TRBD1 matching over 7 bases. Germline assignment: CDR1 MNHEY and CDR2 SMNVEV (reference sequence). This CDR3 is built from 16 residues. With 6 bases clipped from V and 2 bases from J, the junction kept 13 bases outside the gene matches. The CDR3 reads CASRLLSGGKAYEQYF. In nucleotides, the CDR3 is TGTGCCAGCAGACTTCTCTCAGGGGGAAAGGCCTACGAGCAGTACTTC.

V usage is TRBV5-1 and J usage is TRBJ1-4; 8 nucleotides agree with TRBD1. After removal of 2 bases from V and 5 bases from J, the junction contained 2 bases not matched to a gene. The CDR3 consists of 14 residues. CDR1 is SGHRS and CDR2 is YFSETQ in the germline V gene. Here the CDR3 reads CASSLTGGNEKLFF. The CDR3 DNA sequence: TGCGCCAGCAGCTTAACAGGGGGAAATGAAAAACTGTTTTTT.

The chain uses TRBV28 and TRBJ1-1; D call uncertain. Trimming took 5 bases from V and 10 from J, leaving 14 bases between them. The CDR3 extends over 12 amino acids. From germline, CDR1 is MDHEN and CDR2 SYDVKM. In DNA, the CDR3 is TGTGCCAGCAGTAAGGAGGCGCGGGGAGCTTTCTTT. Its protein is CASSKEARGAFF.

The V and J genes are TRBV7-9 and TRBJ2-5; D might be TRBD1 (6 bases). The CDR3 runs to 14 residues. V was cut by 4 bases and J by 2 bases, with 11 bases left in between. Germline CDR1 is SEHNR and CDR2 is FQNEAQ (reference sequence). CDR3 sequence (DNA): TGTGCCAGCAGCTCACGGACAGAGCAAGAGACCCAGTACTTC. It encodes CASSSRTEQETQYF.

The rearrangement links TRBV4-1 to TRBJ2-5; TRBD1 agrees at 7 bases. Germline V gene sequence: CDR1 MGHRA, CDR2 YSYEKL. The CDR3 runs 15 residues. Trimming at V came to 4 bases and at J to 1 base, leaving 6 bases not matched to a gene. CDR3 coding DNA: TGCGCCAGCAGCCCCGAAACAGGGGCCCAAGAGACCCAGTACTTC. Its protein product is CASSPETGAQETQYF.

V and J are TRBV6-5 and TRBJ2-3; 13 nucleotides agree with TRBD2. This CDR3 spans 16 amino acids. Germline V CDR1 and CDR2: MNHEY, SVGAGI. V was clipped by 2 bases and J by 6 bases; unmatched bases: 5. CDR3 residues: CASSYRGTSGTDTQYF. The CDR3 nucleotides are TGTGCCAGCAGTTACCGGGGGACTAGCGGGACCGATACGCAGTATTTT.

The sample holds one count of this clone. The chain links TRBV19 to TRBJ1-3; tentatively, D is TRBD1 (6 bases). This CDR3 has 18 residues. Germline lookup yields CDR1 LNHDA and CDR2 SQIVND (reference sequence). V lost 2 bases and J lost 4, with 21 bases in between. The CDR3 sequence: CASSISYRVPLSGNTIYF. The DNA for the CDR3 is TGTGCCAGTAGTATATCATACAGGGTCCCTCTGAGCGGAAACACCATATATTTT.

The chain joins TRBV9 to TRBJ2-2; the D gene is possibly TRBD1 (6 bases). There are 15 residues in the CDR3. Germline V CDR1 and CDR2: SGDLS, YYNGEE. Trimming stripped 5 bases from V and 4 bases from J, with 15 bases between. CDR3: CASSLGAAGTGELFF. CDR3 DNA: TGTGCCAGCAGTTTGGGGGCCGCGGGCACCGGGGAGCTGTTTTTT.

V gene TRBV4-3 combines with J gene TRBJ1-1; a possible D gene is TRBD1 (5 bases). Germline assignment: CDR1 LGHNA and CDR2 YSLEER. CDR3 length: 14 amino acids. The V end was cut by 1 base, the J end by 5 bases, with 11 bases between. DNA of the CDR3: TGCGCCAGCAGCCAAGGCATGGGGGGGACTGAAGCTTTCTTT. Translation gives CASSQGMGGTEAFF.

The CDR3 DNA follows: TGCAGCGTTTCCCCGACAGGTTCATCAGATACGCAGTATTTT. It translates to CSVSPTGSSDTQYF. The rearrangement uses TRBV29-1 and TRBJ2-3; TRBD1 is a possible D gene (6 bases). The germline CDR1 and CDR2 sequences are SQVTM and ANQGSEA. The V end lost 5 bases, the J end lost 4 bases, and 16 bases lay between the germline ends. The CDR3 sequence is 14 residues long.